These T cell receptor beta chains were read from a single sample in a study of cytomegalovirus exposure and HLA in healthy donors. Repertoires were generated with immunoSEQ multiplex PCR, while TCRdb's copy carries only in-frame clones and drops some. This repertoire shows 50,000 or so clones, approximately 73% found once; its top ten account for 2.5% to 3%. Sample: PBMCs. The receptor set was obtained from a young man in good health and CMV-seronegative. Each CDR3 is given with its conserved first and last residue. D genes are given only for firm matches. Clone size is stated in some rows and not others, as once, few, many or a class when expanded.

TRBV29-1	.	once	TRBJ2-2	TGCAGCGTTGAGTCGGCCGGGGAGCTGTTTTTT	CSVESAGELFF
TRBV5-1	.	few	TRBJ1-2	TGCGCCAGCAGCTTGACAGGAACCAACTATGGCTACACCTTC	CASSLTGTNYGYTF
TRBV30	.	.	TRBJ2-6	TGTGCCTGGATAGGGGTCTATGGGGCCAACGTCCTGACTTTC	CAWIGVYGANVLTF
TRBV7-2	.	.	TRBJ2-7	TGTGCCAGCAGCTTAGTGCACCAGGGAACCTACGAGCAGTACTTC	CASSLVHQGTYEQYF
TRBV6-1	.	.	TRBJ1-5	TGTGCCAGCAGTGAACAGGTAAATCAGCCCCAGCATTTT	CASSEQVNQPQHF
TRBV6-1	.	few	TRBJ1-1	TGTGCCAGCAGTGCAGGGGCGGAAACTGAAGCTTTCTTT	CASSAGAETEAFF
TRBV2	.	.	TRBJ2-7	TGTGCCAGCAGTCCCGTCTCCTCCTACGAGCAGTACTTC	CASSPVSSYEQYF
TRBV6-5	TRBD1	.	TRBJ1-5	TGTGCCAGCGGCCGGGACAGGGCTCAGCCCCAGCATTTT	CASGRDRAQPQHF
TRBV29-1	TRBD2	.	TRBJ2-1	TGCAGCGTTGCCGCTTCCGGCGGGAGCTCCTACAATGAGCAGTTCTTC	CSVAASGGSSYNEQFF
TRBV5-1	.	.	TRBJ2-7	TGCGCCAGCAGCTTACGAGACGGGTCCGCCTACGAGCAGTACTTC	CASSLRDGSAYEQYF
TRBV6-5	TRBD2	few	TRBJ2-2	TGTGCCAGCAGTCCTAGCGGGGCGAACACCGGGGAGCTGTTTTTT	CASSPSGANTGELFF
TRBV13	TRBD1	.	TRBJ1-2	TGTGCCAGCAGCCCGGGACAGGCGAACTATGGCTACACCTTC	CASSPGQANYGYTF
TRBV7-2	TRBD2	.	TRBJ2-1	TGTGCCAGCAGCTGGCGAGGGAGCGGGGGAATTCACAATGAGCAGTTCTTC	CASSWRGSGGIHNEQFF
TRBV2	.	medium-sized	TRBJ2-5	TGTGCCAGCACTTCTGGACTCCTACAAGAGACCCAGTACTTC	CASTSGLLQETQYF
TRBV4-3	TRBD2	.	TRBJ2-7	TGCGCCAGCAGCACACTTTCTAGCGGGAGTTTCTACGAGCAGTACTTC	CASSTLSSGSFYEQYF
TRBV29-1	TRBD2	.	TRBJ2-7	TGCAGCGTTGTGGGGGGGGTCTACGAGCAGTACTTC	CSVVGGVYEQYF
TRBV25-1	TRBD1	.	TRBJ1-2	TGTGCCAGCAGTGAAGAGACAGGGCGGGACTATGGCTACACCTTC	CASSEETGRDYGYTF
TRBV2	.	.	TRBJ1-6	TGTGCCAGCAGTGCTTCCAGCCTACTAGGGTATAATTCACCCCTCCACTTT	CASSASSLLGYNSPLHF
TRBV28	.	.	TRBJ1-1	TGTGCCAGCAGTCCCTGGGACATTACTGAAGCTTTCTTT	CASSPWDITEAFF
TRBV10-1	.	.	TRBJ1-5	TGCGCCAGCAGGTCCGGGGCCTTACTAGGGGGGCCCCAGCATTTT	CASRSGALLGGPQHF
TRBV29-1	TRBD2	.	TRBJ2-1	TGCAGCGTTGGGGGTTATCAGGGACTAGCGGGAAACAATGAGCAGTTCTTC	CSVGGYQGLAGNNEQFF
TRBV25-1	TRBD1	.	TRBJ1-3	TGTGCCAGCAGTGAATCGGGGACAGCTGGAAACACCATATATTTT	CASSESGTAGNTIYF
TRBV2	TRBD1	.	TRBJ2-7	TGTGCCAGCAGACGACAGGGGATTTCTCCTTACGTAGAGCAGTACTTC	CASRRQGISPYVEQYF
TRBV18	TRBD1	.	TRBJ1-1	TGTGCCAGCTCCCCTAAAGGGGGCGGCACTGAAGCTTTCTTT	CASSPKGGGTEAFF
TRBV30	.	.	TRBJ2-7	TGTGCCTGGACCGACGACTCCTCGGCCTACGTGCAGTACTTC	CAWTDDSSAYVQYF
TRBV18	.	few	TRBJ1-1	TGTGCCAGCTCACCACTAGAGGGGAACACTGAAGCTTTCTTT	CASSPLEGNTEAFF
TRBV5-1	TRBD1	few	TRBJ1-1	TGCGCCAGCAGCCCGGCCGGACAGGGGGCGGCCACTGAAGCTTTCTTT	CASSPAGQGAATEAFF
TRBV4-3	.	.	TRBJ2-3	TGCGCCAGCAGCCGAACGGGTGGGGATACGCAGTATTTT	CASSRTGGDTQYF
TRBV30	.	few	TRBJ2-1	TGTGCCTGGAGTGTTAACAATGAGCAGTTCTTC	CAWSVNNEQFF
TRBV7-3	.	.	TRBJ1-1	TGTGCCAGCAGCGCCTCAGAAAACACTGAAGCTTTCTTT	CASSASENTEAFF
TRBV30	TRBD1	few	TRBJ1-5	TGTGCCTGGAGTGTCACAGGGGTTCAGCCCCAGCATTTT	CAWSVTGVQPQHF
TRBV6-6	TRBD1	few	TRBJ1-5	TGTGCCAGCAGACTCGACAGGGGGCCTCAGCCCCAGCATTTT	CASRLDRGPQPQHF
TRBV6-6	.	.	TRBJ2-7	TGTGCCAGCGGGAGTCTCTACGAGCAGTACTTC	CASGSLYEQYF
TRBV5-8	.	.	TRBJ1-5	TGTGCCAGCAGCTTTAAAGACCATTTGGGACAAAGCAATCAGCCCCAGCATTTT	CASSFKDHLGQSNQPQHF
TRBV30	.	.	TRBJ2-2	TGTGCCTGGTTGGCGGGGCCCTACACCGGGGAGCTGTTTTTT	CAWLAGPYTGELFF
TRBV4-3	TRBD2	.	TRBJ2-3	TGCGCCAGCAGCCAGGGGACTAGCGGGAATGCAGATACGCAGTATTTT	CASSQGTSGNADTQYF
TRBV7-9	TRBD1	few	TRBJ2-7	TGTGCCAGCAGCGCCAGACAGGGGAACGAGCAGTACTTC	CASSARQGNEQYF
TRBV29-1	TRBD2	.	TRBJ2-1	TGCAGCGTTGTGGGACTAGCGGGACTCATTAGCTCCTACAATGAGCAGTTCTTC	CSVVGLAGLISSYNEQFF
TRBV7-2	.	once	TRBJ2-1	TGTGCCAGCAGCTTAGAAATCCCCCCTACCTACAATGAGCAGTTCTTC	CASSLEIPPTYNEQFF
TRBV7-2	.	.	TRBJ2-1	TGTGCCAGCAGCTTACAGGGCAGCTCCTACAATGAGCAGTTCTTC	CASSLQGSSYNEQFF
TRBV2	TRBD1	few	TRBJ2-1	TGTGCCAGCAATCCGCAGGGGGCCACAAATGAGCAGTTCTTC	CASNPQGATNEQFF
TRBV30	TRBD1	.	TRBJ1-1	TGTGCCTGGAGGATAAACAGGGGCATGAACACTGAAGCTTTCTTT	CAWRINRGMNTEAFF
TRBV4-3	.	.	TRBJ1-4	TGCGCCAGCAGCCAAGGGGCGAAAAAGTTTTTT	CASSQGAKKFF
TRBV6-5	TRBD1	.	TRBJ1-5	TGTGCCAGCAGTTACCGGACAGGGAATCAGCCCCAGCATTTT	CASSYRTGNQPQHF
TRBV6-5	TRBD2	.	TRBJ2-5	TGTGCCAGCAGTGATCAGCGGGATGAGGAGACCCAGTACTTC	CASSDQRDEETQYF